Following are 16 T cell receptor beta chains from one sample sequenced in a study of T cell repertoires in cytomegalovirus infection. TCRdb re-derived calls from the reads in MiXCR, one entry per CDR3 protein. In the table there are about 530,000 distinct CDR3 sequences, about 26% of which are singletons. Sequenced sample: PBMCs. Every receptor here comes from a human donor in good health (CMV status not recorded). Some clones in this sample may be carry-over from other donors' samples.

The rearrangement joins TRBV7-2 to TRBJ1-1; perhaps TRBD1 as D (5 bases). The V and J ends lost 5 bases and 5 bases respectively, with 18 bases between them. The CDR3 spans 15 residues. The germline V gene has CDR1 SGHTA and CDR2 FQGNSA. The CDR3 spells CASSPNEQGRTEAFF. The CDR3 DNA follows: TGTGCCAGCAGCCCCAATGAGCAGGGTAGAACTGAAGCTTTCTTT. Variable domain in full (rest from reference TRBV7-2 and TRBJ1-1): GAGVSQSPSNKVTEKGKDVELRCDPISGHTALYWYRQSLGQGLEFLIYFQGNSAPDKSGLPSDRFSAERTGGSVSTLTIQRTQQEDSAVYLCASSPNEQGRTEAFFGQGTRLTVV.

The rearrangement links TRBV11-2 to TRBJ1-2, with D possibly being TRBD1 (5 bases). This CDR3 contains 15 residues. Germline V gene lookup returns CDR1 SGHAT and CDR2 FQNNGV. V gave up 5 bases and J gave up 5 bases, with 18 bases separating them. Here the CDR3 reads CASSLLLTGGYGYTF. The CDR3 DNA reads TGTGCCAGCAGCCTGCTGCTTACCGGGGGTTATGGCTACACCTTC.

The V call is TRBV12-3 or TRBV12-4, the J call TRBJ2-7, with D possibly called TRBD1 or TRBD2 (5 bases each). Trimming removed 6 bases at V and 0 bases at J, with 15 bases between. The CDR3 is 15 residues long. The CDR3 region is CASSLGDRTSYEQYV. CDR3 sequence (DNA): TGTGCCAGCAGCCTAGGGGACCGAACCTCCTACGAGCAGTACGTC.

V and J are TRBV7-3 and TRBJ2-1, with D possibly being TRBD2 (6 bases). V lost 5 bases to trimming and J lost 3 bases, with 20 bases between them. The CDR3 contains 17 residues. CDR1 and CDR2 (germline): SGHTA, FQGTGA. The CDR3 DNA reads as TGTGCCAGCAGCCGCGGGGACCAAGGATGGTTCTACAATGAGCAGTTCTTC. Its protein is CASSRGDQGWFYNEQFF.

V is TRBV11-2 and J is TRBJ2-5; a possible D gene is TRBD2 (5 bases). V was cut by 5 bases and J by 4 bases, with 14 bases left in between. Germline lookup yields CDR1 SGHAT and CDR2 FQNNGV. The CDR3 runs to 14 residues. DNA of the CDR3: TGTGCCAGCAGCCTCCCCGGGGAAAGAGAGACCCAGTACTTC. This gives the protein CASSLPGERETQYF.

The chain recombines TRBV7-9 with TRBJ2-1, with D hard to call. Germline lookup yields CDR1 SEHNR and CDR2 FQNEAQ (reference sequence). The CDR3 length is 15 residues. Trimming stripped 5 bases from V and 8 bases from J, with 19 bases between. Written as DNA, the CDR3 is TGTGCCAGCAGCCCCCGTAGGAGCTCGGAGTATGAGCAGTTCTTC. It translates to CASSPRRSSEYEQFF.

Ten or more counts support this clonotype. The chain links TRBV12-3 or TRBV12-4 to TRBJ2-2; perhaps D is TRBD1 or TRBD2 (5 bases each). Trimming stripped 5 bases from V and 4 bases from J, with 20 bases between. The CDR3 consists of 17 residues. The CDR3 coding sequence is TGTGCCAGCAGTGGGACCAGTAGCGTCCGATCCACCGGGGAGCTGTTTTTT. Its translation is CASSGTSSVRSTGELFF.

The rearrangement joins TRBV7-2 to TRBJ2-7; D not certain. The CDR3 totals 13 residues. CDR1 and CDR2 from the germline V gene are SGHTA and FQGNSA. The CDR3 loop is CANSFRHQSEQYV. CDR3 nucleotide sequence: TGTGCCAACAGCTTCCGTCATCAGAGCGAGCAGTACGTC.

This rearrangement joins TRBV5-4 to TRBJ1-5; D is unresolved. This CDR3 contains 13 residues. Germline lookup yields CDR1 SGHNT and CDR2 YYREEE (reference sequence). Trimming removed 2 bases at V and 8 bases at J, with 11 bases between. CDR3 sequence reads: CASSLNGYEPQHF. The CDR3 DNA reads TGTGCCAGCAGCTTAAATGGTTATGAGCCCCAGCATTTT.

V usage is TRBV7-2 and J usage is TRBJ1-5; tentatively, D is TRBD1 (5 bases). CDR1 SGHTA and CDR2 FQGNSA come from the germline V gene. Trimming took off 0 bases at V and 7 bases at J, with 10 bases between the two ends. This CDR3 contains 14 residues. DNA for the CDR3: TGTGCCAGCAGCTTAGCAGGGCAGGGACAGCCCCAGCATTTT. Encoded protein: CASSLAGQGQPQHF.

The table lists this clonotype with a few counts. The CDR3 coding sequence is TGTGCCAGCAGCCCCATGTTTGCTCGCCGCACAGATACGCAGTATTTT. This gives the protein CASSPMFARRTDTQYF. The V call is TRBV5-5, the J call TRBJ2-3; no clear D gene. The CDR3 sequence is 16 residues long. The germline V and J ends were trimmed by 4 bases and 1 base, with 16 bases remaining between them. Germline V gives CDR1 SGHKS, CDR2 YYEKEE (reference sequence).

This rearrangement joins TRBV4-1 to TRBJ2-5, with D unclear. Germline CDR1 MGHRA, CDR2 YSYEKL. Trimming pared 1 base from V and 4 bases from J, leaving 16 bases between. This CDR3 contains 16 residues. The CDR3, as DNA: TGCGCCAGCAGCCAAGGAAATGTTGGGGTGGGAGAGACCCAGTACTTC. This sequence encodes CASSQGNVGVGETQYF.

The V gene is TRBV19, the J gene TRBJ1-1, with 7 bases identical to TRBD1. Trimming took 7 bases from V and 7 from J; bases not matched to a gene: 9. Germline V gene sequence: CDR1 LNHDA, CDR2 SQIVND (reference sequence). The CDR3 totals 13 residues. The CDR3 loop reads CASTSDRRREAFF. The CDR3 nucleotides read TGTGCCAGTACCTCGGACAGGCGTCGTGAAGCTTTCTTT.

This clonotype turned up a few times. The chain has TRBV19 and TRBJ2-2; 10 bases align to TRBD1. Germline V gene lookup returns CDR1 LNHDA and CDR2 SQIVND (reference sequence). This CDR3 has 16 residues. V dropped 8 bases and J dropped 7; count of bases not matched to a gene: 13. The CDR3 region has the DNA TGTGCCAGTCAAAGAAGGGACAGGGGAATGGGCGGGGAGCTGTTTTTT. Its protein product is CASQRRDRGMGGELFF.

Many counts were recorded for this clonotype. The rearrangement joins TRBV7-2 to TRBJ2-7; D not certain. V was shortened by 5 bases and J by 4 bases, with 9 bases between the two germline ends. This CDR3 is built from 12 residues. Germline V gene data show CDR1 as SGHTA and CDR2 as FQGNSA. The CDR3 DNA reads TGTGCCAGCAGCCCGACCGGGTACGAGCAGTACTTC. It is translated as CASSPTGYEQYF.

The rearrangement uses TRBV7-2 and TRBJ2-1; 7 bases align to TRBD1. Losses at the gene ends were 5 bases for V and 2 bases for J; bases not matched to a gene: 6. The germline CDR1 and CDR2 sequences are SGHTA and FQGNSA. The CDR3 loop spans 15 amino acids. CDR3 nucleotides: TGTGCCAGCAGCGTAGGGGGCGCCCCCTACAATGAGCAGTTCTTC. Translated, it gives CASSVGGAPYNEQFF.